The rows below give T cell receptor beta chains drawn from one sample of a study of control samples from healthy donors and cancer patients. The data were produced by immunoSEQ multiplex PCR, yet TCRdb's version contains in-frame clones alone and is incomplete. The sample contains under 450,000 clones, approximately 90% of which appear only once. Sequencing was done on a sample of PBMCs. These receptors were obtained from a man between 35 and 55 years old with head and neck cancer. The conserved cysteine and the conserved F or W are not part of the CDR3 here.

TRBV4-1	ASSQVATSGGTDTQY
TRBV4-2	ASSQAGTELTINYGYT
TRBV15	ATSSHLETQY
TRBV5-1	ASSLDKYYGYT
TRBV28	ASSAGTSGRNEQY
TRBV11-2	ASSYGQLSGELF
TRBV27	ASSPTSGRWTDTQY
TRBV4-2	ASSQIWSLAHSYEQY
TRBV19	ASSSIPGRQGNTGELF
TRBV7-3	ASSWGQGQETQY
TRBV6-2/TRBV6-3	ASSYSVAGGLEQY
TRBV23-1	ASSQSWVDQNSNYGYT
TRBV10-1	ASSEVRGEQF
TRBV3-1/TRBV3-2	ASSPQALPQETQY
TRBV3-1/TRBV3-2	ASSPPFIRQPSGANVLT
TRBV7-9	ASSLGGLGAEAF
TRBV27	ASSLRGVNTGELF
TRBV7-2	ASSLARYESGANVLT
TRBV19	ASSAGQWTSYEQY
TRBV29-1	SVGRALADGELF
TRBV30	AWSGGTGQGANYGYT
TRBV25-1	ASSEFGTGAGELF
TRBV10-1	ASSVHAGTEAF
TRBV7-3	ASSPGLSWDTQY
TRBV7-9	ASSLGAGTDLDQETQY
TRBV7-2	ASSRDRVFYGYT
TRBV20-1	SAGLGEQF
TRBV7-6	ATSPPYQETQY
TRBV2	ASSENPATNEKLF
TRBV6-2/TRBV6-3	ASSYNAGYEQY
TRBV7-9	ASSSGTSGDNEQF
TRBV5-1	ASSQGTTRSEQY
TRBV18	ASSRGDNSPLH
TRBV7-2	ASSLRLEDTEAF
TRBV6-1	ASSDSGQGSTGELF
TRBV19	ASSIRDTEAF
TRBV9	ASSVERGLTDTQY
TRBV3-1/TRBV3-2	ASSQDIPATNEKLF
TRBV5-6	ASSFGEVREKLF
TRBV6-1	ASSDPLQRLNTGELF
TRBV5-1	ASSRGTGDSPLH
TRBV19	ASSIGSGGVSPLH
TRBV7-9	ASSHQPGRDEAF
TRBV19	ASIITSGGNEQF
TRBV30	AWSVQNSGIETQY
TRBV4-3	ASSQGQGHNEQF
TRBV5-1	ASSLAVTYNSPLH
TRBV27	ASRRDQGVTEAF
TRBV10-3	AIRTFPGVRDGNTIY
TRBV24-1	ATSDMGQTGELF
TRBV28	ATGSGLTPNTEAF
TRBV5-1	ASSPFYGLNQPQH
TRBV7-6	ASSLDGGPYGYT
TRBV7-3	ASSESSGAEAF